Listed below are T cell receptor beta chains from one sample, sequenced in a study of shared clonotypes between healthy human individuals. Generated by immunoSEQ multiplex PCR, the TCRdb table keeps only in-frame clones and is missing some. Counted here are around 440,000 clones, around 77% occurring once; the ten biggest clones make up around 13%. Input material: PBMCs. All receptors derive from a woman in her thirties or forties in good health. Some clones in this sample may be carry-over from other donors' samples. Each CDR3 is given with its conserved first and last residue. A D gene is named only where the DNA matches it firmly. Part of the rows lack a size; the others show once, few, many or a class for expanded clones.

V gene,D gene,clone size,J gene,CDR3 DNA,CDR3 protein
TRBV18,TRBD2,few,TRBJ2-7,TGTGCCAGCTCACCAGAGACTAGCGGCTACGAGCAGTACTTC,CASSPETSGYEQYF
TRBV7-9,NA,NA,TRBJ1-5,TGTGCCAGCAGCCAAGGGACGGGGGGCTCGAGCAATCAGCCCCAGCATTTT,CASSQGTGGSSNQPQHF
TRBV27,NA,NA,TRBJ2-1,TGTGCCAGCAGATGGGGGCTAGCAGGCGGCAATGAGCAGTTCTTC,CASRWGLAGGNEQFF
TRBV7-2,NA,once,TRBJ1-6,TGTGCCAGCAGCTCTAGCTTGTCGGGGAGTTCACCCCTCCACTTT,CASSSSLSGSSPLHF
TRBV2,NA,NA,TRBJ2-7,TGTGCCAGCAGTAAAGACAGTACCTACGAGCAGTACTTC,CASSKDSTYEQYF
TRBV18,NA,NA,TRBJ1-2,TGTGCCAGCTCAACATCCGGGTCGCTCTACCGCTACACCTTC,CASSTSGSLYRYTF
TRBV5-6,NA,few,TRBJ1-3,TGTGCCAGCAGCCGGACATCCTTCTCTGGAAACACCATATATTTT,CASSRTSFSGNTIYF
TRBV11-2,NA,NA,TRBJ1-3,TGTGCCAGCAGCTTGGCAGGTATCTCTGGAAACACCATATATTTT,CASSLAGISGNTIYF
TRBV15,NA,NA,TRBJ1-5,TGTGCCACCAGCACCCAGGGGAAATCTAATCAGCCCCAGCATTTT,CATSTQGKSNQPQHF
TRBV28,TRBD2,NA,TRBJ2-5,TGTGCCAGCAGGGAGAGGACTAGTCAGGACTTC,CASRERTSQDF
TRBV27,NA,once,TRBJ1-5,TGTGCCAGCAGTTTAGGCCAAGGGCAGCCCCAGCATTTT,CASSLGQGQPQHF
TRBV5-1,TRBD2,NA,TRBJ2-4,TGCGCCAGCAGCTTGGGGCTAGCGGGAACCGTATTGGCCAAAAACATTCAGTACTTC,CASSLGLAGTVLAKNIQYF
TRBV4-1,NA,NA,TRBJ1-2,TGCGCCAGCAGCCAAGATAGGGGCGTCTATGGCTACACCTTC,CASSQDRGVYGYTF
TRBV29-1,NA,NA,TRBJ2-5,TGCAGCGTTGAGCGGAGCCAAGAGACCCAGTACTTC,CSVERSQETQYF
TRBV6-1,TRBD1,NA,TRBJ2-7,TGTGCCAGCAGCCAAAGGGGGACAGGGACCGACGAGCAGTACTTC,CASSQRGTGTDEQYF
TRBV5-4,TRBD2,NA,TRBJ2-7,TGTGCCAGCAGCTCTGACGGGAGGGCGGGTTACGAGCAGTACTTC,CASSSDGRAGYEQYF
TRBV30,TRBD2,many,TRBJ2-1,TGTGCCTGGATCGGGACTAGCACCTACAATGAGCAGTTCTTC,CAWIGTSTYNEQFF
TRBV6-5,NA,NA,TRBJ1-5,TGTGCCAGCAGGGGACAAAGAAATCAGCCCCAGCATTTT,CASRGQRNQPQHF
TRBV2,TRBD1,NA,TRBJ2-3,TGTGCCAGCCGGGACAGGGGCACAGATACGCAGTATTTT,CASRDRGTDTQYF